This paragraph covers one T cell receptor beta chain sequence. This clone is a singleton in its sample. Its antigen is unknown. Base qualities were left out, and no much larger clone turns up one base away. The data were taken from a study of cytomegalovirus exposure and HLA in healthy donors (dated by TCRdb to about 2017). At the level of the whole study: An earlier analysis of some 600 of the donors reported around 280 Gb of sequence data and around 120 million unique TCR beta sequences obtained from around 180 million T cells. An early release covering around 630 HLA-typed donors comprised about 300 gigabases of sequencing data and roughly 86 million unique TCR sequences. Among the approximately 430 genotyped donors, approximately 82% belonged to the genetic ancestry cluster associated with self-reported Caucasian donors. The aim of the study was to test whether cataloging public T cell receptors could identify signatures of past pathogen exposure. The T cell repertoires of 666 subjects were profiled by immunosequencing and related to cytomegalovirus serostatus. Besides the first cohort of more than 650 subjects, a separate validation cohort made up of 120 or so different subjects was used. High-throughput TCR immunosequencing, statistical association of individual TCRs with disease status, and machine learning were combined to predict cytomegalovirus infection status. A later analysis re-examined previously published TCR beta repertoires from just over 650 donors and added high-resolution HLA genotyping to investigate patterns of TCR occurrence. Rather than drawing on any new phenotypic data, the later analysis identified candidate immune exposures from TCR beta sequences and the way those sequences occurred across donors. In an earlier analysis of over 550 of the donors, high-throughput TCR beta sequencing was used to judge whether each TCR beta V gene segment behaved as functional or pseudogenic. Alongside the repertoire data, information on donor age, sex, ethnicity and CMV serostatus was compiled. Genome-wide SNP genotypes for about 60% of the roughly 670 donors were used in a later genetic analysis, which treated that subset as a discovery cohort. Every discovery cohort repertoire had been produced on one sequencing platform. HLA typing included class I and class II loci at four-digit resolution. The number of donors typed differed by locus, with about 629-640 for A, B, C, DRB1 and DQB1, around 500 for DQA1, 600 to 610 for DPA1, and some 440 for DPB1. Roughly 5 DR-DQ haplotypes were handled as single units for association and clustering because linkage in the cohort was strong. On average, roughly 240,000 unique TCR beta nucleotide sequences were sequenced per donor among 300 to 500 genotyped donors of the cohort, with roughly a sixth of those sequences being non-productive. Study-wide findings and limitations: In a later analysis, HLA-associated TCR beta chains showed more clonal expansion and lower generation probabilities than non-associated chains that were equally common. While some public TCRs were present in many individuals, most TCR sequences turned up only very rarely across donors. At a false discovery rate of 0.05, a later analysis linked 16,000 or so TCR beta sequences to specific HLA alleles. An association between a missense DCLRE1C variant and V-gene and J-gene trimming of TCR beta chains was found in a later genetic analysis and replicated in an independent cohort. The presence/absence analyses assumed that sequencing depth was roughly uniform across donors, and that assumption may not be true. Linkage disequilibrium might explain the correlated functional status among segregating V segments, but an unknown experimental factor could not be ruled out. In vitro tests confirmed that three of the cytomegalovirus-associated TCR beta chains recognize cytomegalovirus antigens. A further reported finding was that TCR beta sequences accurately predicted the HLA-A and HLA-B alleles for most subjects in the first cohort. For the cohort, immune exposure information was limited to CMV serostatus. A later analysis found that most CMV-associated TCR beta chains appeared HLA-restricted, with HLA associations seemingly driven largely by CMV exposure. A total of 164 TCR beta chains were listed by the study as associated with cytomegalovirus. The authors suggested that the approach could potentially be extended to other disease states and immunological phenotypes. Strong co-occurrence of HLA alleles, especially DR and DQ, made assigning TCR associations to individual alleles difficult. A later genetic analysis reported fewer N-insertions in productive TCRs among donors in an Asian-associated ancestry cluster than the roughly 640-donor mean. Approximately 16 rarely observed V segments, including chromosome 9 orphons, were excluded from the earlier analysis of several hundred of the donors because counts were too low. In a later analysis, the rate of TCR association differed among HLA loci, with DRB1 alleles having the most associated TCRs and HLA-C alleles having the fewest. Some IMGT-functional V segments, including TRBV6-2 and TRBV6-3, could not be told apart with the 87-base-pair reads, so those segments were excluded. A group of highly shared sequence variants was considered likely to be a technical artifact of the sequencing pipeline. Because HLA typing was unavailable for some donors at each locus, only the typed subset was used in association tests. In a later analysis, several top co-occurrence clusters were reported to appear linked to parvovirus B19, influenza, CMV and Epstein-Barr virus. Broadly in line with IMGT annotations, most TCR beta V segments showed up in productive rearrangements about 87% or about 30% of the time in an earlier analysis of some 590 of the donors. In both the original and validation cohorts, the classifier was reported to diagnose cytomegalovirus status with high specificity and sensitivity. In this cohort, only TCR beta chains were sequenced, and detectable features were limited by the absence of alpha or paired-chain data.

V and J are truncated by 0 bases and 3 bases respectively, leaving an intervening sequence of 9 bases. CDR1 and CDR2 are drawn from the germline V gene (reference sequence): LNHNV, YYDKDF. Inclusive of the bounding cysteine and phenylalanine, the CDR3 is 15 residues long. Here the CDR3 DNA is all that survives: 45 bases in frame from base 1. The cohort comprised some 680 healthy bone marrow donors. At the time of sampling, every cohort member was nominally healthy, though immune exposures that went unrecorded were likely present. The donor tested CMV seropositive and was one of the 289 seropositive cohort members. Each donor provided a peripheral blood sample, and peripheral blood mononuclear cells were used for TCR beta sequencing. The Qiagen DNeasy Blood Extraction Kit was used to extract genomic DNA from the blood cell samples. Library preparation used the immunoSEQ multiplex PCR assay. A mixture of 60 forward primers for TCR Vbeta segments and 13 reverse primers for TCR Jbeta segments was used in the multiplex PCR. A multiplex PCR assay on genomic DNA amplified the CDR3 region of rearranged TCR beta genes. The Illumina HiSeq System was used to sequence the amplified TCR beta libraries as 87-base-pair reads. In the original analysis: A later analysis counted about 82 million unique TCR beta chains across the 550 to 750 repertoires, and roughly 10 million of these chains were shared by at least two donors. Raw reads were error-corrected and collapsed into unique sequences with a nearest-neighbor algorithm that merged closely related sequences to remove PCR and sequencing errors. V, D and J gene segments were assigned by aligning CDR3 sequences to IMGT reference sequences. For a sequence to be retained, at least a six-nucleotide match to both a V gene segment and a J gene segment was required. Rearrangements were called productive when the CDR3 lacked stop codons and stayed in frame with V and J; all others were non-productive. CDR3 was defined according to IMGT convention as the region running from the second conserved V-encoded cysteine to the conserved J-encoded phenylalanine. The earlier analysis of 587 of the donors excluded any sequence lacking an unambiguous match to a single V gene segment. In an earlier analysis of several hundred of the donors, a V segment was called functional when productive rearrangements were above 56.7%, and segregating when the standard deviation between donors exceeded 5%. A statistical classification framework was built for diagnosing cytomegalovirus status from the catalog of TCR beta chain sequences. In a later analysis, TCR nucleotide sequences were compared against IMGT/GENE-DB human TR gene sequences so that V and J genes could be assigned. Using the TCRdist pipeline, a later analysis assigned CDR3 sequences along with most-parsimonious VDJ recombination scenarios. In a later analysis, every TCR beta chain was defined by the combination of its CDR3 amino acid sequence and its V-gene family, and reads without a unique V-gene family were dropped. In a later analysis, fewer than 650 highly shared, low-generation-probability nucleotide sequences were removed to address suspected cross-contamination and a sequencing artifact. For each public chain, a later analysis derived a clonal expansion index from normalized ranks of inferred template counts within each repertoire. In a later analysis, generation probabilities were computed using a VDJ recombination model fitted to out-of-frame rearrangements, and the results were checked against IGoR. In a later analysis, hypergeometric tests were used to score TCR-TCR, TCR-HLA and TCR-CMV co-occurrence, with a repertoire-size bias correction applied to TCR pairs. A later analysis estimated false discovery rates by permuting HLA or CMV assignments 20 times. In a later analysis, co-occurring TCRs were grouped using DBSCAN, with TCRdist sequence similarity added in when clustering inside HLA-allele-positive subsets. For co-occurrence clustering, repertoires with fewer than 30,000 or more than 120,000 public chains were excluded, along with 5 or 6 repertoires with anomalous nucleotide sharing. As stored in TCRdb, this immuneACCESS dataset retains in-frame rearrangements with V and J assigned. A fraction of the clones does not appear; measured against another copy, unresolved V genes explain less than half of the discrepancy, and the remainder lacks a known reason. V and J calls and clone size are those listed in that table; D and trimming were worked out from the DNA. Counted in this sample were some 150,000 clones; 65% to 90% of them appeared once. Around a tenth of the sample rests with the top ten.

The sequence was collected from a man aged 50 to 59 in good health and CMV-seropositive. The chain couples TRBV15 to TRBJ1-5; a weak D assignment points to TRBD1 (5 bases agree). Material: PBMCs. The bases read TGTGCCACCAGCAGAGACAGGGCAGACAATCAGCCCCAGCATTTT. Its product reads: CATSRDRADNQPQHF.